This entry lists 23 T cell receptor beta chains sequenced from one sample in a study of T cells in localized non-small cell lung cancer. Profiling relied on immunoSEQ multiplex PCR, and the TCRdb table lists in-frame clones only, not all of them. Of over 10,000 clones listed, roughly 28% were seen once; the top ten hold roughly 6.8%. The starting material was lung tumor tissue, obtained before any cancer treatment. All receptors come from a female donor at least 60 years old with stage I lung adenocarcinoma.

A few counts support this clone. V is TRBV14 and J is TRBJ1-1, with D hard to call. V was clipped by 1 base and J by 5 bases, with 5 bases between them. CDR3 length: 12 amino acids. Germline CDR1 is SGHDN and CDR2 is FVKESK. CDR3 bases: TGTGCCAGCAGCCAAGTGGGGACTGAAGCTTTCTTT. Residues: CASSQVGTEAFF.

The table lists this clone with a few counts. This chain connects TRBV6-8 to TRBJ1-2; D is unclear. This CDR3 is 12 amino acids long. V lost 6 bases to trimming and J lost 8 bases, with 13 bases between them. Per germline, CDR1 MNHGY and CDR2 SAAAGT. The DNA for the CDR3 is TGTGCCAGCAGCTGGACCGTTGGGGGCTACACCTTC. Its protein product is CASSWTVGGYTF.

In its sample, this clone was seen a few times. Here the CDR3 reads CASSLAGGANYGYTF. The CDR3 bases are TGTGCCAGCAGTCTCGCAGGAGGGGCTAACTATGGCTACACCTTC. The chain has TRBV28 and TRBJ1-2, with D possibly TRBD1 on 5 matching bases. The CDR3 covers 15 residues. Trimming took off 5 bases at V and 0 bases at J, with 13 bases between the two ends. In germline, CDR1 is MDHEN, CDR2 SYDVKM.

The rearrangement uses TRBV19 and TRBJ2-5; weak D call: TRBD2 (6 bases). V was cut by 3 bases and J by 4 bases, with 12 bases left in between. The CDR3 is made up of 14 amino acids. Per the germline V gene, CDR1 is LNHDA and CDR2 is SQIVND (reference sequence). The CDR3 reads CASSIGLGGETQYF. Written as DNA, the CDR3 is TGTGCCAGTAGTATTGGCCTCGGGGGAGAGACCCAGTACTTC.

By share of the sample, this clone is medium-sized. V gene TRBV15 combines with J gene TRBJ1-1; D may be TRBD1 (6 bases). Germline V CDR1 and CDR2: LNHNV, YYDKDF (reference sequence). Trimming shortened V by 0 bases and J by 5 bases, and 13 bases separated the two germline ends. The CDR3 contains 15 residues. The DNA for the CDR3 is TGTGCCACCAGCAGAGATAAGGGGGAGAATACTGAAGCTTTCTTT. It yields the protein CATSRDKGENTEAFF.

This clone was picked up a small number of times. This chain uses TRBV6-8 with TRBJ1-4; 7 bases fit TRBD1. Germline lookup yields CDR1 MNHGY and CDR2 SAAAGT. The CDR3 is made up of 15 amino acids. The V and J ends lost 2 bases and 8 bases, in that order; junction bases with no gene match: 8. CDR3 nucleotides: TGTGCCAGCAGTTACCCCGGGAGGGGGCAGGAAAAACTGTTTTTT. Translation gives CASSYPGRGQEKLFF.

The genes are TRBV19 and TRBJ1-1, with no clear D. This CDR3 comprises 14 residues. Per germline, CDR1 LNHDA and CDR2 SQIVND (reference sequence). V lost 10 bases, J lost 7 bases, and 22 bases lay in between. CDR3 protein: CATLDSFRSIEAFF. CDR3 DNA sequence: TGTGCCACCTTAGACTCTTTTCGGAGCATTGAAGCTTTCTTT. Together with reference TRBV19 and TRBJ1-1, the CDR3 gives the full variable domain: DGGITQSPKYLFRKEGQNVTLSCEQNLNHDAMYWYRQDPGQGLRLIYYSQIVNDFQKGDIAEGYSVSREKKESFPLTVTSAQKNPTAFYLCATLDSFRSIEAFFGQGTRLTVV.

The J gene is TRBJ2-2, the V gene TRBV11-3; perhaps TRBD1 as D (6 bases). Per germline, CDR1 SGHNT and CDR2 YENEEA. The CDR3 is 16 residues long. The V and J ends lost 5 bases and 1 base respectively, with 14 bases between them. CDR3 nucleotides: TGTGCCAGCAGCCCTGAACCGGGACAGAACACCGGGGAGCTGTTTTTT. This sequence encodes CASSPEPGQNTGELFF.

The V gene is TRBV6-8, the J gene TRBJ2-5; D is perhaps TRBD1 (6 bases). Germline loops: CDR1 MNHGY, CDR2 SAAAGT. The CDR3 totals 15 residues. Trimming shortened V by 0 bases and J by 7 bases, and 15 bases separated the two germline ends. Here the CDR3 reads CASSYSAGDLRTQYF. The CDR3 DNA follows: TGTGCCAGCAGTTACTCGGCAGGGGACCTGAGGACCCAGTACTTC.

This clone was observed a few times. The chain is built from TRBV5-1 and TRBJ2-3, with 11 bases fitting TRBD2. CDR3 length equals 16 residues. CDR1 is SGHRS and CDR2 is YFSETQ in the germline V gene. Trimming removed 4 bases from V and 5 bases from J; junction bases left unmatched: 9. The CDR3: CASSQELAGAGDTQYF. For the CDR3, the DNA is TGCGCCAGCAGCCAGGAACTAGCGGGGGCCGGAGATACGCAGTATTTT.

This clone was counted at least ten times. The V gene is TRBV11-3, the J gene TRBJ1-1; a possible D gene is TRBD1 (6 bases). Trimming stripped 4 bases from V and 1 base from J, with 10 bases between. CDR3 length equals 14 residues. The germline V gene has CDR1 SGHNT and CDR2 YENEEA. CDR3 loop: CASSWNRANTEAFF. Written as DNA, the CDR3 is TGTGCCAGCAGCTGGAACAGGGCGAACACTGAAGCTTTCTTT.

The CDR3 coding sequence is TGTGCCAGTAGTATTTTGGCAGCTACTAGCACAGATACGCAGTATTTT. Its protein product is CASSILAATSTDTQYF. This chain connects TRBV19 to TRBJ2-3; no clear D. Deletions cut 3 bases from V and 0 bases from J, with 13 bases between. CDR3 length: 16 residues. Germline-derived CDR1 and CDR2 are LNHDA and SQIVND (reference sequence).

This clone is classed as medium-sized. The chain employs TRBV15 and TRBJ1-1; D uncertain. There are 15 residues in the CDR3. CDR1 is LNHNV, CDR2 YYDKDF, per germline (reference sequence). V was trimmed by 0 bases and J by 0 bases, leaving 8 bases between them. CDR3 loop: CATSRDPNLNTEAFF. The DNA of the CDR3 is TGTGCCACCAGCAGAGACCCAAATTTGAACACTGAAGCTTTCTTT.

There are a few counts of this clone. The J gene is TRBJ2-7, the V gene TRBV18; 7 bases align to TRBD1. Trimming took 8 bases from V and 6 from J; bases not matched to a gene: 10. The CDR3 has 13 amino acids. CDR1 KGHSH and CDR2 LQKENI come from the germline V gene. CDR3 amino acids: CASTRTGLPEQYF. CDR3 sequence (DNA): TGTGCCAGCACCCGGACAGGTCTTCCCGAGCAGTACTTC.

This clone was detected only a few times. The chain combines TRBV6-8 with TRBJ2-5; perhaps TRBD1 as D (6 bases). Germline CDR1 reads MNHGY; CDR2 reads SAAAGT. Trimming left V 10 bases short and J 1 base short, with 16 bases between. This CDR3 contains 14 residues. The chain's CDR3 is CAISAGDAQETQYF. Written as DNA, the CDR3 is TGTGCCATCAGCGCAGGGGACGCCCAAGAGACCCAGTACTTC.

The V and J genes are TRBV18 and TRBJ2-1, with 9 bases lining up with TRBD1. The germline V gene encodes CDR1 KGHSH and CDR2 LQKENI. The CDR3 covers 14 residues. V shed 3 bases, J shed 6 bases, and the junction held 3 bases outside the gene matches. Written as DNA, the CDR3 is TGTGCCAGCTCACCGGGACAGGGCCTCAATGAGCAGTTCTTC. This codes for CASSPGQGLNEQFF.

The chain joins TRBV5-1 to TRBJ1-3; the D is unclear. V was clipped by 0 bases and J by 4 bases, with 8 bases between them. The CDR3 runs to 14 residues. Germline V gene lookup returns CDR1 SGHRS and CDR2 YFSETQ. This CDR3 reads CASSLGAEGNTIYF. CDR3 bases: TGCGCCAGCAGCTTGGGCGCGGAGGGAAACACCATATATTTT.

This clone was observed a handful of times. Mismatch with germline at one junction end may stem from a read error. This chain links TRBV11-3 with TRBJ1-4; TRBD1 is a possible D gene (5 bases). There are 15 residues in the CDR3. Germline V gene data show CDR1 as SGHNT and CDR2 as YENEEA. The CDR3 protein is CASSLRDGFDEKLFF. CDR3 bases: TGTGCCAGCAGCTTAAGGGACGGCTTCGATGAAAAATTGTTTTTT.

The CDR3 reads CASSYSGPRGGELFF. CDR3 DNA: TGTGCCAGCAGTTATAGCGGGCCTCGGGGCGGGGAGCTGTTTTTT. This chain uses TRBV11-3 with TRBJ2-2; 7 bases match TRBD2. This CDR3 spans 15 amino acids. Germline lookup yields CDR1 SGHNT and CDR2 YENEEA. V was clipped by 6 bases and J by 7 bases; unmatched bases: 11.

This clone was seen a handful of times. The chain uses TRBV30 and TRBJ2-3; TRBD1 matches 9 bases. CDR3 length: 15 residues. Germline trimming cut 5 bases from V and 5 bases from J; bases unmatched to any gene: 11. Germline V gene sequence: CDR1 GTSNPN, CDR2 SVGIG (reference sequence). The CDR3 bases are TGTGCCTGGCGGGGGACAGGGTTTATTCAAGATACGCAGTATTTT. This sequence encodes CAWRGTGFIQDTQYF. Complete variable domain (other parts from reference TRBV30 and TRBJ2-3): SQTIHQWPATLVQPVGSPLSLECTVEGTSNPNLYWYRQAAGRGLQLLFYSVGIGQISSEVPQNLSASRPQDRQFILSSKKLLLSDSGFYLCAWRGTGFIQDTQYFGPGTRLTVL.

This clone was recorded a few times. This chain links TRBV11-3 with TRBJ2-2; D unresolved. The CDR3 runs to 15 residues. Trimming took 6 bases from V and 0 from J, leaving 11 bases between them. Germline CDR1 and CDR2: SGHNT and YENEEA. The CDR3 is CASSSRRTNTGELFF. In nucleotides, the CDR3 is TGTGCCAGCAGTTCTCGACGCACGAACACCGGGGAGCTGTTTTTT.

The chain links TRBV19 to TRBJ2-1, with D possibly matching TRBD2 (6 bases). V lost 8 bases and J 5 bases, leaving 16 bases between the germline ends. Germline V lookup: CDR1 LNHDA, CDR2 SQIVND (reference sequence). The CDR3 is 14 residues long. The CDR3 DNA reads as TGTGCCAGTGCCGGCGGGGCGGGCAACAATGAGCAGTTCTTC. The encoded protein is CASAGGAGNNEQFF.

This clone was counted at least ten times. The DNA is omitted, as the CDR3 cannot be located on it reliably, and the CDR3 follows TCRdb's listing. The CDR3 is CASSRISGQGAGDGYTF. The chain joins TRBV11-3 to TRBJ1-2; TRBD1 is the table's D call, not checked against the DNA. From germline, CDR1 is SGHNT and CDR2 YENEEA. Counting both end residues, the CDR3 totals 17 amino acids.